These 13 T cell receptor beta chains were all obtained from the same sample, sequenced in a study of cytomegalovirus exposure and HLA in healthy donors. The data were produced by immunoSEQ multiplex PCR, yet TCRdb's version contains in-frame clones alone and is incomplete. The data hold 120,000 or so clones, with roughly 89% observed a single time. Sequenced sample: PBMCs. Receptors were obtained from a young woman in good health and CMV-seronegative.

This chain links TRBV6-1 with TRBJ2-7, with 13 bases that match TRBD2. Losses at the gene ends were 4 bases for V and 4 bases for J; bases not matched to a gene: 7. This CDR3 is 16 amino acids long. Germline loops: CDR1 MNHNS, CDR2 SASEGT. This chain's CDR3 is CASSATSGGALYEQYV. DNA of the CDR3: TGTGCCAGCAGTGCCACTAGCGGGGGGGCCTTATACGAGCAGTACGTC.

V usage is TRBV29-1 and J usage is TRBJ1-2; 7 positions match TRBD1. CDR3 length: 13 residues. Germline trimming cut 7 bases from V and 0 bases from J; bases unmatched to any gene: 5. Germline V gene lookup returns CDR1 SQVTM and CDR2 ANQGSEA. In DNA, the CDR3 is TGCAGCGCCGACAGGGACCCTAACTATGGCTACACCTTC. Translation: CSADRDPNYGYTF.

This clone has more than one count but fewer than ten. V and J are TRBV11-2 and TRBJ2-6; possibly TRBD1 for D (5 bases). Trimming removed 4 bases from V and 13 bases from J, with 5 bases in between. Germline lookup yields CDR1 SGHAT and CDR2 FQNNGV. This CDR3 spans 10 amino acids. CDR3 sequence (DNA): TGTGCCAGCAGCTCAGGGGTCCTGACTTTC. It specifies CASSSGVLTF.

V and J are TRBV18 and TRBJ2-6, with D perhaps TRBD1 (6 bases). V was trimmed by 4 bases and J by 2 bases, leaving 9 bases between them. CDR1 is KGHSH, CDR2 LQKENI, per germline. The CDR3 runs 15 residues. In DNA, the CDR3 is TGTGCCAGCTCACAGGGGGAGACTGGGGCCAACGTCCTGACTTTC. Translation: CASSQGETGANVLTF.

The J gene is TRBJ1-4, the V gene TRBV30; 7 bases match TRBD1. CDR1 GTSNPN and CDR2 SVGIG come from the germline V gene (reference sequence). This CDR3 is 15 amino acids long. Trimming cost V 1 base and J 3 bases; bases outside gene matches: 5. The DNA of the CDR3 is TGTGCCTGGAGTGAAACAGGGGTCCCTAATGAAAAACTGTTTTTT. It is translated as CAWSETGVPNEKLFF.

This clone has only one observation. This chain connects TRBV18 to TRBJ2-3; 11 nucleotides match TRBD2. CDR1 and CDR2 from the germline V gene are KGHSH and LQKENI. CDR3 size: 16 residues. V lost 4 bases and J lost 4; bases outside the gene matches: 7. In nucleotides, the CDR3 is TGTGCCAGCTCACTATCTAGCGGGAGGTTGCCAGATACGCAGTATTTT. It yields the protein CASSLSSGRLPDTQYF.

In DNA form, the CDR3 reads TGTGCCAGCAGTGATATGACAGGGGGCCACATTCAGTACTTC. This sequence encodes CASSDMTGGHIQYF. The chain has TRBV6-9 and TRBJ2-4; 10 positions match TRBD1. V shed 5 bases and J 8 bases; nucleotides not matched to a gene: 6. CDR3 length equals 14 residues. Germline CDR1 reads MNHGY; CDR2 reads SVAAGI.

The chain couples TRBV30 to TRBJ1-5; possible D gene TRBD1, 5 bases. CDR3 size: 16 residues. The V gene's germline CDR1 is GTSNPN and CDR2 SVGIG (reference sequence). Trimming removed 0 bases from V and 1 base from J, with 13 bases in between. The CDR3 sequence: CAWSVGGGRSNQPQHF. The CDR3 DNA is TGTGCCTGGAGTGTTGGGGGGGGAAGAAGCAATCAGCCCCAGCATTTT. The variable domain in full, completed from reference TRBV30 and TRBJ1-5, reads SQTIHQWPATLVQPVGSPLSLECTVEGTSNPNLYWYRQAAGRGLQLLFYSVGIGQISSEVPQNLSASRPQDRQFILSSKKLLLSDSGFYLCAWSVGGGRSNQPQHFGDGTRLSIL.

This clone was detected a few times. The genes are TRBV6-1 and TRBJ1-6; 9 nucleotides line up with TRBD1. Germline loops: CDR1 MNHNS, CDR2 SASEGT. CDR3 length equals 20 residues. Losses at the gene ends were 2 bases for V and 10 bases for J; bases not matched to a gene: 21. CDR3 sequence: CASSESGQGHGITVNSPLHF. The CDR3 nucleotides are TGTGCCAGCAGTGAATCCGGACAGGGGCATGGAATTACCGTTAACTCACCCCTCCACTTT.

The chain combines TRBV19 with TRBJ2-1; TRBD1 aligns across 9 bases. The junction had 9 bases not matched to a gene; V was cut back by 7 bases and J by 2 bases. Germline CDR1 reads LNHDA; CDR2 reads SQIVND (reference sequence). CDR3 length: 16 amino acids. CDR3 loop: CASTTGGRKAYNEQFF. As DNA, the CDR3 is TGTGCCAGTACAACAGGGGGCAGGAAGGCCTACAATGAGCAGTTCTTC. Supplemented by reference TRBV19 and TRBJ2-1, the full variable domain reads DGGITQSPKYLFRKEGQNVTLSCEQNLNHDAMYWYRQDPGQGLRLIYYSQIVNDFQKGDIAEGYSVSREKKESFPLTVTSAQKNPTAFYLCASTTGGRKAYNEQFFGPGTRLTVL.

The chain combines TRBV7-9 with TRBJ2-3, with 8 bases fitting TRBD1. Trimming took 3 bases from V and 2 from J; bases not matched to a gene: 4. CDR1 and CDR2 from the germline V gene are SEHNR and FQNEAQ (reference sequence). This CDR3 contains 15 residues. CDR3 amino acids: CASSFPQGATDTQYF. Written as DNA, the CDR3 is TGTGCCAGCAGCTTCCCCCAGGGGGCCACAGATACGCAGTATTTT.

This clone came up once. The chain recombines TRBV5-1 with TRBJ1-1; D call uncertain. V lost 0 bases to trimming and J lost 1 base, with 10 bases between them. CDR1 and CDR2 (germline): SGHRS, YFSETQ. CDR3 length: 15 amino acids. The CDR3 sequence is CASSLVGKKNTEAFF. CDR3 nucleotides: TGCGCCAGCAGCTTGGTGGGCAAAAAGAACACTGAAGCTTTCTTT.

The genes are TRBV5-6 and TRBJ1-3, with TRBD1 as a possible D gene (5 bases). Looked up from germline, CDR1 is SGHDT and CDR2 is YYEEEE. The CDR3 is 15 amino acids. The germline V and J ends were trimmed by 6 bases and 1 base, with 14 bases remaining between them. The CDR3 here is CASTLWGGSGNTIYF. The CDR3, as DNA: TGTGCCAGCACCCTTTGGGGGGGTTCTGGAAACACCATATATTTT.